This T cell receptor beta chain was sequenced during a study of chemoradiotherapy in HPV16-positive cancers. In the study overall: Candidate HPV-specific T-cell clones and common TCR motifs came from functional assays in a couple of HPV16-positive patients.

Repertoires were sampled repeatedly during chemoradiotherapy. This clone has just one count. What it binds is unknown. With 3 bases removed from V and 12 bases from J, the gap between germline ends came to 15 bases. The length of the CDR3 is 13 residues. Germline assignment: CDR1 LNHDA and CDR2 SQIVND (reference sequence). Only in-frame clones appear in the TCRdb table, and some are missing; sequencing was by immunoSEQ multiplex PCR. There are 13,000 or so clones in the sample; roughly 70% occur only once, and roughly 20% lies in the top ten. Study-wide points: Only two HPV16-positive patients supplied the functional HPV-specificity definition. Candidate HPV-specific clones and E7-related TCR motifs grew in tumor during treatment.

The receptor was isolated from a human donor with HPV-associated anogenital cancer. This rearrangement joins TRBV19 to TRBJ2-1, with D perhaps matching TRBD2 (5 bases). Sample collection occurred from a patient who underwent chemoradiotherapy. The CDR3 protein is CASSMSEGGGQFF. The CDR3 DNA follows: TGTGCCAGTAGTATGTCTGAGGGTGGAGGGCAGTTCTTC.